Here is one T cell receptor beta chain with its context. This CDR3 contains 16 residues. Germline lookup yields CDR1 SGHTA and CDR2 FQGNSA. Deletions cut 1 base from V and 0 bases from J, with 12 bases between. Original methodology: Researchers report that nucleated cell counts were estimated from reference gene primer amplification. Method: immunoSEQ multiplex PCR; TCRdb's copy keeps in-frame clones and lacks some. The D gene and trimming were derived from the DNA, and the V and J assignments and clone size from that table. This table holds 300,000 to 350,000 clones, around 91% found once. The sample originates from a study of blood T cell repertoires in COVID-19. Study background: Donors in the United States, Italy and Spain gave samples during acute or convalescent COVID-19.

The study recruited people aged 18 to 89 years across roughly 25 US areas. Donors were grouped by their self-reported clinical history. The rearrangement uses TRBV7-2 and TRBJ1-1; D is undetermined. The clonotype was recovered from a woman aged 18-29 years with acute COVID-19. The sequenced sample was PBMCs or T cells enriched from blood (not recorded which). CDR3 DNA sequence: TGTGCCAGCAGCTTAGTCTTAGGACTGATGAACACTGAAGCTTTCTTT. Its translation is CASSLVLGLMNTEAFF. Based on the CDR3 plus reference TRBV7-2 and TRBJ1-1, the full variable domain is GAGVSQSPSNKVTEKGKDVELRCDPISGHTALYWYRQSLGQGLEFLIYFQGNSAPDKSGLPSDRFSAERTGGSVSTLTIQRTQQEDSAVYLCASSLVLGLMNTEAFFGQGTRLTVV.